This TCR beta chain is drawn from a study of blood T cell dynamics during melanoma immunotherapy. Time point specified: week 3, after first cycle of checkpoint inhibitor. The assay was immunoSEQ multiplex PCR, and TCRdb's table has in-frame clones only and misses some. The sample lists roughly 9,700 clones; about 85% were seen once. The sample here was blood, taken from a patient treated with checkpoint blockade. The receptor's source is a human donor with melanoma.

The CDR3 region has the DNA TGTGCCAGCAGCTTAGATGGGGGGCTGGGCTACACCTTC. Translating gives CASSLDGGLGYTF. The chain links TRBV7-2 to TRBJ1-2, with a tentative D call TRBD1 (6 bases). Trimming took 1 base from V and 8 from J, leaving 11 bases between them. Germline V gene sequence: CDR1 SGHTA, CDR2 FQGNSA. CDR3 length: 13 residues.